This T cell receptor beta chain originates from a study of metastatic and nonmetastatic thyroid tumors. For the study at large: The comparison covered peripheral blood and tumor or nodule tissue in malignant and benign thyroid patients.

Thyroid surgery was performed in patients who had received no treatment beforehand. Comment on this clone: The antigen is undetermined.

The CDR3 contains 15 residues. Trimming removed 2 bases from V and 6 bases from J, with 16 bases in between. CDR1 and CDR2 (germline): LNHNV, YYDKDF (reference sequence). Overall study results and limits: The reported finding was significantly higher TCR beta diversity in malignant thyroid tumors relative to benign nodules, in blood and tumor.

In the original processing: To classify distant metastasis in papillary thyroid cancer, a model was built from CDR3 differences across clinicopathological groups. MiXCR was used by TCRdb to re-call the PCR reads. The V and J calls shown here were made by TCRdb, not taken from the authors' results. The sample has tens of thousands of clones, approximately 20% seen once. The specimen sequenced was blood. The V call is TRBV15, the J call TRBJ1-2, with D perhaps matching TRBD1 (5 bases). This clonotype was obtained from a female donor with papillary thyroid cancer or a benign thyroid nodule (not recorded which). Some clones in this sample may be carry-over from other donors' samples. CDR3 in DNA: TGTGCCACCAGCAGACCTGGACTGGGACCCAATGGCTACACCTTC. Translating gives CATSRPGLGPNGYTF.